This T cell receptor (beta chain) was sequenced in a study of blood T cell repertoires in COVID-19. Study information: From T cells, B-cell-depleted T cells, or PBMCs came the material, which was cDNA or gDNA.

Participants were aged roughly 18 to 90 years, lived in 24 US areas, and enrolled virtually. Cohorts were based on clinical histories the participants reported. Authors' processing steps: From reference gene primer amplification, estimates of nucleated cell counts were derived. Sequencing was performed with immunoSEQ multiplex PCR; in TCRdb, only in-frame clones are kept and a portion is missing. For V, J and clone size, that table is used; D and trimming come from the DNA. Of over 200,000 clones listed, around 93% were seen once; the top ten hold 0.95% to 1.5%. Sequenced sample: PBMCs or T cells enriched from blood (not recorded which). The receptor's source is a human donor in a cohort exposed to, infected with or recovered from COVID-19 (not recorded which). The donor label of this sample is uncertain.

CDR3 region: CASSATLGTEGTEAFF. The CDR3, as DNA: TGTGCCAGCAGCGCAACCCTCGGGACAGAGGGCACTGAAGCTTTCTTT. The chain recombines TRBV9 with TRBJ1-1, with 7 bases matching TRBD1. Per germline, CDR1 SGDLS and CDR2 YYNGEE. V shed 3 bases and J 4 bases; nucleotides not matched to a gene: 12. This CDR3 has 16 amino acids.